The 27 T cell receptor beta chains below all came from one sample that was sequenced in a study of blood T cell repertoires in COVID-19 (dated by TCRdb to 2019 to 2021). Libraries were built with the immunoSEQ multiplex PCR assay. What TCRdb holds here is the immuneACCESS table cut down to in-frame rearrangements. Part of the clones is not present; checked against another copy, under half of the missing clones reflect an unresolved V gene, and the others are unexplained. The sample table holds 140,000 or so clones, of which around 86% were seen once. In total, the top ten clones hold roughly 4% of the sample. Sequencing used peripheral blood. The source of these receptors is a woman aged 80 or over with acute or convalescent COVID-19.

The genes are TRBV5-4 and TRBJ2-5; 7 positions agree with TRBD2. CDR3 length equals 16 residues. V dropped 4 bases and J dropped 4; count of bases not matched to a gene: 13. Germline lookup yields CDR1 SGHNT and CDR2 YYREEE (reference sequence). This chain's CDR3 is CASSPLGGGSGETQYF. The CDR3 DNA reads TGTGCCAGCAGCCCATTAGGCGGCGGGAGTGGAGAGACCCAGTACTTC.

This clone has a handful of counts. The chain links TRBV2 to TRBJ1-5; the D gene is possibly TRBD1 (5 bases). Per the germline V gene, CDR1 is SNHLY and CDR2 is FYNNEI. This CDR3 is 15 amino acids long. V dropped 4 bases and J dropped 7 bases, with 17 bases sitting between them. The CDR3 DNA sequence: TGTGCCAGCAGTGTCTTATGGGGGGTAGGGCAGCCCCAGCATTTT. It codes for CASSVLWGVGQPQHF.

A few counts support this clone. The chain combines TRBV27 with TRBJ1-5; D is perhaps TRBD1 (6 bases). This CDR3 is 17 amino acids long. The ends were cut back, 1 base at V and 5 bases at J, with 18 bases in the middle. CDR1 and CDR2 (germline): MNHEY, SMNVEV (reference sequence). The CDR3 bases are TGTGCCAGCAGTTTATACGGAACCGGACAGCCACATCAGCCCCAGCATTTT. Residues: CASSLYGTGQPHQPQHF.

The chain uses TRBV4-2 and TRBJ2-1; a weak D match, TRBD1 (8 bases). Trimming removed 5 bases from V and 4 bases from J, with 18 bases in between. CDR3 length equals 16 residues. Germline CDR1 and CDR2: LGHNA and YNFKEQ. CDR3 coding DNA: TGTGCCAGCAGCTCAGCCAGGGGGCGGGAGTACAATGAGCAGTTCTTC. As protein: CASSSARGREYNEQFF.

The chain uses TRBV7-2 and TRBJ2-5, with a weak D call TRBD2 (5 bases). The CDR3 spans 13 residues. The V gene lost 5 bases and the J gene lost 5 bases, with 12 bases spanning the gap. The germline CDR1 and CDR2 sequences are SGHTA and FQGNSA. DNA for the CDR3: TGTGCCAGCAGCCCTACTAGAGTTGAGACCCAGTACTTC. Translation: CASSPTRVETQYF.

The CDR3 nucleotides read TGTGCCAGCAGTTTAGGGGGGGTAGTTGGTGGCTACACCTTC. This encodes CASSLGGVVGGYTF. The rearrangement joins TRBV27 to TRBJ1-2; possibly TRBD1 for D (5 bases). The V end was cut by 2 bases, the J end by 7 bases, with 14 bases between. This CDR3 is 14 amino acids long. The germline gives CDR1 MNHEY, CDR2 SMNVEV (reference sequence).

This clone was found a few times. J is TRBJ2-1 and V is TRBV20-1; no reliable D call. Trimming cost V 6 bases and J 6 bases, with 6 bases left between them. The CDR3 has 10 residues. Germline CDR1 reads DFQATT; CDR2 reads SNEGSKA (reference sequence). CDR3 coding DNA: TGCAGTGCCCTCGGCAATGAGCAGTTCTTC. It specifies CSALGNEQFF.

The V gene is TRBV10-3, the J gene TRBJ2-4; 9 nucleotides align to TRBD1. Germline V lookup: CDR1 ENHRY, CDR2 SYGVKD. CDR3 length: 18 residues. Trimming took 5 bases from V and 10 from J; bases not matched to a gene: 21. DNA for the CDR3: TGTGCCATCAGTACTACCCTGGGGGTGGGACAGGGAAGGGGGATTCAGTACTTC. Its translation: CAISTTLGVGQGRGIQYF.

This chain joins TRBV7-9 and TRBJ2-1; D is unresolved. This CDR3 is built from 15 residues. Germline-derived CDR1 and CDR2 are SEHNR and FQNEAQ (reference sequence). V was pared by 3 bases and J by 0 bases, with 9 bases between. CDR3 nucleotide sequence: TGTGCCAGCAGCTTTGTCGAGAGCTCCTACAATGAGCAGTTCTTC. Translated: CASSFVESSYNEQFF.

The V and J genes are TRBV15 and TRBJ1-4; 8 bases line up with TRBD1. CDR3 length: 14 amino acids. Trimming at V came to 5 bases and at J to 5 bases, leaving 4 bases not matched to a gene. CDR1 and CDR2 (germline): LNHNV, YYDKDF (reference sequence). The CDR3 coding sequence is TGTGCCACCAGCCCACAGGGGGGAAATGAAAAACTGTTTTTT. It yields the protein CATSPQGGNEKLFF.

This chain links TRBV18 with TRBJ2-1, with 8 nucleotides matching TRBD2. The CDR3 is 20 residues long. Unmatched junction bases numbered 18, after V lost 1 base and J lost 4 bases. CDR1 and CDR2 from the germline V gene are KGHSH and LQKENI. Written as DNA, the CDR3 is TGTGCCAGCTCACCACGAAGACTAGCGCCCTTGCCTGAACCTTACAATGAGCAGTTCTTC. Translation gives CASSPRRLAPLPEPYNEQFF.

The CDR3 reads CASSLGQANYGYTF. CDR3 in DNA: TGTGCCAGCAGTTTAGGGCAAGCTAACTATGGCTACACCTTC. The chain combines TRBV28 with TRBJ1-2; no reliable D call. This CDR3 spans 14 amino acids. The V and J ends lost 2 bases and 0 bases respectively, with 7 bases between them. Germline V lookup: CDR1 MDHEN, CDR2 SYDVKM.

The rearrangement uses TRBV11-2 and TRBJ2-5, with 9 bases lining up with TRBD1. Trimming at V came to 3 bases and at J to 5 bases, leaving 7 bases not matched to a gene. The germline V gene encodes CDR1 SGHAT and CDR2 FQNNGV. This CDR3 has 15 residues. The CDR3 DNA reads as TGTGCCAGCAGCTTCCTGACAGGGGGTGTCGAGACCCAGTACTTC. This gives the protein CASSFLTGGVETQYF. The full variable domain, in which reference TRBV11-2 and TRBJ2-5 provide the parts outside the CDR3, is EAGVAQSPRYKIIEKRQSVAFWCNPISGHATLYWYQQILGQGPKLLIQFQNNGVVDDSQLPKDRFSAERLKGVDSTLKIQPAKLEDSAVYLCASSFLTGGVETQYFGPGTRLLVL.

V gene TRBV5-1 combines with J gene TRBJ1-2, with 9 positions matching TRBD1. V shed 4 bases, J shed 5 bases, and the junction held 6 bases outside the gene matches. There are 14 residues in the CDR3. Per germline, CDR1 SGHRS and CDR2 YFSETQ. This CDR3 is CASSPGTGSYGYTF. In DNA, the CDR3 is TGCGCCAGCAGCCCGGGGACAGGGTCTTATGGCTACACCTTC.

The J gene is TRBJ2-1, the V gene TRBV14; D possibly corresponds to TRBD2 (7 bases). V dropped 2 bases and J dropped 6 bases, with 11 bases sitting between them. CDR3 size: 14 residues. Germline CDR1 and CDR2: SGHDN and FVKESK. CDR3 protein: CASSQRGGLNEQFF. As DNA, the CDR3 is TGTGCCAGCAGCCAAAGGGGGGGCCTCAATGAGCAGTTCTTC.

V usage is TRBV6-5 and J usage is TRBJ1-4, with D possibly matching TRBD1 (6 bases). Trimming shortened V by 6 bases and J by 10 bases, and 18 bases separated the two germline ends. Germline CDR1 MNHEY, CDR2 SVGAGI. CDR3 length: 14 amino acids. DNA for the CDR3: TGTGCCAGCAGACAGGGCTCGCTGAGCGGAAAACTGTTTTTT. Its translation: CASRQGSLSGKLFF.

The chain links TRBV18 to TRBJ2-2; a weak D match, TRBD2 (6 bases). Germline lookup yields CDR1 KGHSH and CDR2 LQKENI. Deletions cut 2 bases from V and 1 base from J, with 8 bases between. CDR3 size: 15 residues. For the CDR3, the DNA is TGTGCCAGCTCACCAAGGAGGGAGAACACCGGGGAGCTGTTTTTT. Residues: CASSPRRENTGELFF.

This clone came up a few times. DNA for the CDR3: TGTGCCAGCAGCCAGGACGTAGGGGAACATACTGAAGCTTTCTTT. It is translated as CASSQDVGEHTEAFF. J is TRBJ1-1 and V is TRBV4-2, with TRBD1 as a possible D gene (5 bases). Germline CDR1 and CDR2: LGHNA and YNFKEQ. The CDR3 has 15 residues. V was cut by 3 bases and J by 5 bases, with 16 bases left in between.

The V and J genes are TRBV24-1 and TRBJ2-1; tentatively, D is TRBD1 (5 bases). From germline, CDR1 is KGHDR and CDR2 SFDVKD. This CDR3 is built from 18 residues. V dropped 8 bases and J dropped 1 base, with 23 bases sitting between them. CDR3 bases: TGTGCCACCATTTGTCCACCGCTGCAGGGTAGATCCTACAATGAGCAGTTCTTC. This gives the protein CATICPPLQGRSYNEQFF.

This clone was counted once. This sequence joins TRBV19 and TRBJ2-7; D remains unclear. Deletions cut 4 bases from V and 0 bases from J, with 13 bases between. Germline CDR1 reads LNHDA; CDR2 reads SQIVND (reference sequence). There are 15 residues in the CDR3. CDR3 DNA: TGTGCCAGTAGTACAGCGTTCGGTAGCTCCTACGAGCAGTACTTC. It is translated as CASSTAFGSSYEQYF.

This sequence joins TRBV28 and TRBJ1-1; 7 bases agree with TRBD1. This CDR3 spans 13 amino acids. Trimming cost V 6 bases and J 4 bases; bases outside gene matches: 5. The germline V gene encodes CDR1 MDHEN and CDR2 SYDVKM. The CDR3 bases are TGTGCCAGCAGCCTGACAGGGCGCACTGAAGCTTTCTTT. Amino acids: CASSLTGRTEAFF.

The chain joins TRBV15 to TRBJ2-2, with unresolved D. CDR1 LNHNV and CDR2 YYDKDF come from the germline V gene (reference sequence). V lost 0 bases and J lost 4, with 15 bases in between. This CDR3 comprises 17 residues. Here the CDR3 reads CATSRETPLMSTGELFF. CDR3 nucleotide sequence: TGTGCCACCAGCAGAGAAACCCCGCTAATGAGCACCGGGGAGCTGTTTTTT.

The rearrangement joins TRBV5-1 to TRBJ2-2; 8 nucleotides match TRBD2. Germline CDR1 is SGHRS and CDR2 is YFSETQ. The CDR3 loop spans 17 amino acids. The V segment lost 0 bases and the J segment 1 base; nucleotides outside the gene matches: 5. CDR3 DNA sequence: TGCGCCAGCAGCTTGGCAGCGGGGGCCCTGAACACCGGGGAGCTGTTTTTT. Protein: CASSLAAGALNTGELFF. Drawing the rest from reference TRBV5-1 and TRBJ2-2, the complete variable domain is KAGVTQTPRYLIKTRGQQVTLSCSPISGHRSVSWYQQTPGQGLQFLFEYFSETQRNKGNFPGRFSGRQFSNSRSEMNVSTLELGDSALYLCASSLAAGALNTGELFFGEGSRLTVL.

Written as DNA, the CDR3 is TGCGCCAGCAGCCAAGTAGGGGGTTATGTTTCCTACGAGCAGTACTTC. Its translation: CASSQVGGYVSYEQYF. The chain carries TRBV4-1 and TRBJ2-7; a possible D gene is TRBD1 (6 bases). With 1 base removed from V and 1 base from J, the gap between germline ends came to 14 bases. There are 16 residues in the CDR3. The V gene's germline CDR1 is MGHRA and CDR2 YSYEKL.

The rearrangement uses TRBV11-2 and TRBJ2-5; 11 bases are shared with TRBD2. J gave up 2 bases and V 1 base, and 6 bases lay outside the gene matches. This CDR3 spans 17 amino acids. Germline V gene data show CDR1 as SGHAT and CDR2 as FQNNGV. As DNA, the CDR3 is TGTGCCAGCAGCTTAGGCGCTAGCGGGGGGCAACAAGAGACCCAGTACTTC. Protein product: CASSLGASGGQQETQYF.

The V call is TRBV2, the J call TRBJ2-5; weak D call: TRBD2 (6 bases). Trimming cost V 3 bases and J 4 bases, with 9 bases left between them. CDR1 is SNHLY and CDR2 is FYNNEI in the germline V gene. This CDR3 has 13 amino acids. CDR3: CASSDLGGETQYF. CDR3 sequence (DNA): TGTGCCAGCAGTGATTTGGGGGGAGAGACCCAGTACTTC. The full variable domain, completed using reference TRBV2 and TRBJ2-5, is EPEVTQTPSHQVTQMGQEVILRCVPISNHLYFYWYRQILGQKVEFLVSFYNNEISEKSEIFDDQFSVERPDGSNFTLKIRSTKLEDSAMYFCASSDLGGETQYFGPGTRLLVL.

The CDR3: CASSYSTGQGGNTIYF. CDR3 coding DNA: TGTGCCAGCAGTTACTCGACGGGACAGGGAGGAAACACCATATATTTT. The V and J genes are TRBV6-5 and TRBJ1-3; the match to TRBD1 covers 9 bases. V gave up 0 bases and J gave up 4 bases; unmatched junction bases: 4. CDR3 length: 16 amino acids. Per germline, CDR1 MNHEY and CDR2 SVGAGI.